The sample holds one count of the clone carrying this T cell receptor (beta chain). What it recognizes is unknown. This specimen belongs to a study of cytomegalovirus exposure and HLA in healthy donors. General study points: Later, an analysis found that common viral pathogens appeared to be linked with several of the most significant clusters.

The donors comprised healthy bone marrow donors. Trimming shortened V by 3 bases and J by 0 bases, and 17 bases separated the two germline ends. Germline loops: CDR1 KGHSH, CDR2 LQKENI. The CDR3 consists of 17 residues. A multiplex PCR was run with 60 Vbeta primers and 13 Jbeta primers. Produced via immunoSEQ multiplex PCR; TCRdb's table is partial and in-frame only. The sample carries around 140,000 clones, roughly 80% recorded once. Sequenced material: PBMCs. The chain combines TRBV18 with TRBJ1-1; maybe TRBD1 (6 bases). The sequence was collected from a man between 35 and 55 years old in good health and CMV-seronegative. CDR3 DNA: TGTGCCAGCTCACCGAAAACAGGGTTTATGATGAACACTGAAGCTTTCTTT. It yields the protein CASSPKTGFMMNTEAFF. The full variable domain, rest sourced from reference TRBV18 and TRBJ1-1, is NAGVMQNPRHLVRRRGQEARLRCSPMKGHSHVYWYRQLPEEGLKFMVYLQKENIIDESGMPKERFSAEFPKEGPSILRIQQVVRGDSAAYFCASSPKTGFMMNTEAFFGQGTRLTVV.